The clone carrying this T cell receptor (beta chain) was detected ten times or more. TCRdb re-called the 5' RACE reads with MiXCR, one entry per CDR3 protein. In the table there are some 110,000 distinct CDR3 sequences, 12% of which are singletons. The data derive from a study of spatial heterogeneity in lung cancer. Time point described: blood at routine non-recurrence follow-up after resection. From tumor, nontumor lung or frozen PBMC, whole RNA was taken unsorted for sequencing. The length of the CDR3 is 13 residues. V was pared by 7 bases and J by 0 bases, with 10 bases between. In germline, CDR1 is SQVTM, CDR2 ANQGSEA.

The starting material was PBMCs, obtained at follow-up. The clonotype originates from a male donor with early-stage non-small cell lung cancer. The V gene is TRBV29-1, the J gene TRBJ1-3; no definite D call. The CDR3: CSAAGHSGNTIYF. The CDR3 DNA is TGCAGCGCGGCAGGCCACTCTGGAAACACCATATATTTT.